One and the same sample provided the 10 T cell receptor beta chains below, sequenced in a study of cytomegalovirus exposure and HLA in healthy donors (dated by TCRdb to 2015 to 2018). Libraries were constructed by the immunoSEQ multiplex PCR assay. The multiplex PCR relied on a mix of 60 forward primers for TCR Vbeta segments and 13 reverse primers for TCR Jbeta segments. TCRdb holds this immuneACCESS table with in-frame rearrangements only. Some clones are missing; in checked studies, unresolved V genes explain under half, and the rest has no known cause. In all, the sample holds 100,000 or so clones, and around 76% of those were seen once. The ten top clones hold around 8.2% of the sample. Sequencing was performed on PBMCs. These receptors originate from a man aged 40-49 years in good health and CMV-seropositive.

The chain uses TRBV19 and TRBJ1-1; no firm D call. This CDR3 is built from 14 residues. Germline assignment: CDR1 LNHDA and CDR2 SQIVND (reference sequence). V was trimmed by 1 base and J by 4 bases, leaving 10 bases between them. CDR3 nucleotide sequence: TGTGCCAGTAGTATAGTCGGACTGGTCACTGAAGCTTTCTTT. It translates to CASSIVGLVTEAFF.

The chain uses TRBV6-6 and TRBJ1-2; D might be TRBD1 (6 bases). The CDR3 has 16 amino acids. Trimming pared 2 bases from V and 2 bases from J, leaving 15 bases between. Germline CDR1 MNHNY, CDR2 SVGAGI (reference sequence). CDR3 protein: CASSYVYGTINYGYTF. DNA for the CDR3: TGTGCCAGCAGTTACGTATACGGGACAATCAACTATGGCTACACCTTC.

This chain uses TRBV10-3 with TRBJ1-2; 9 nucleotides align to TRBD1. Losses at the gene ends were 4 bases for V and 6 bases for J; bases not matched to a gene: 0. Germline CDR1 reads ENHRY; CDR2 reads SYGVKD. The CDR3 totals 12 residues. The CDR3: CAISGTGDGYTF. The CDR3 DNA reads TGTGCCATCAGTGGGACAGGGGATGGCTACACCTTC.

The table lists this clone with a count of one. V is TRBV4-3 and J is TRBJ1-2; 12 nucleotides line up with TRBD1. CDR3 length: 15 amino acids. Germline-derived CDR1 and CDR2 are LGHNA and YSLEER. V lost 9 bases, J lost 3 bases, and 8 bases stayed unmatched. CDR3 region: CASRPGTGGHYGYTF. CDR3 sequence (DNA): TGCGCCAGTCGTCCCGGGACAGGGGGCCACTATGGCTACACCTTC.

The V call is TRBV7-3, the J call TRBJ2-7; D uncertain. The CDR3 covers 12 residues. Trimming removed 10 bases at V and 6 bases at J, with 16 bases between. CDR1 is SGHTA and CDR2 is FQGTGA in the germline V gene. The CDR3: CATTEPRREQYF. CDR3 in DNA: TGTGCCACCACGGAGCCAAGGCGCGAGCAGTACTTC.

V gene TRBV27 combines with J gene TRBJ2-7, with TRBD1 as a possible D gene (6 bases). The germline gives CDR1 MNHEY, CDR2 SMNVEV (reference sequence). CDR3 length: 13 residues. The V end lost 6 bases, the J end lost 3 bases, and 12 bases lay between the germline ends. This CDR3 is CASRDSGRYEQYF. The CDR3 DNA reads TGTGCCAGCAGGGACAGTGGTCGCTACGAGCAGTACTTC.

This chain connects TRBV15 to TRBJ1-4; TRBD1 agrees at 12 bases. The CDR3 totals 16 residues. In germline, CDR1 is LNHNV, CDR2 YYDKDF (reference sequence). Germline trimming cut 4 bases from V and 3 bases from J; bases unmatched to any gene: 3. CDR3 amino acids: CATSTGQGAANEKLFF. The CDR3, as DNA: TGTGCCACCAGCACGGGACAGGGGGCCGCTAATGAAAAACTGTTTTTT.

This clone showed up just a few times. The chain couples TRBV7-9 to TRBJ1-4; D remains unclear. The germline gives CDR1 SEHNR, CDR2 FQNEAQ (reference sequence). Trimming took 1 base from V and 10 from J, leaving 10 bases between them. This CDR3 region has 13 residues. CDR3 in amino acids: CASSLGAERKLFF. CDR3 DNA: TGTGCCAGCAGCTTAGGGGCCGAAAGAAAACTGTTTTTT.

The CDR3, as DNA: TGTGCCAGTAGTCTTACGGGACTAGATTACCCTGAGCAGTTCTTC. Residues: CASSLTGLDYPEQFF. The chain couples TRBV19 to TRBJ2-1; 8 bases are shared with TRBD2. J lost 9 bases, V lost 5 bases, and 12 bases had no gene match. Germline V gene lookup returns CDR1 LNHDA and CDR2 SQIVND (reference sequence). This CDR3 has 15 amino acids.

V is TRBV4-1 and J is TRBJ2-3; no reliable D call. CDR1 is MGHRA and CDR2 is YSYEKL in the germline V gene. V was cut by 3 bases and J by 6 bases, with 7 bases left in between. CDR3 size: 12 residues. The chain's CDR3 is CASSHLEDTQYF. In DNA, the CDR3 is TGCGCCAGCAGCCACCTAGAGGATACGCAGTATTTT.